A selection of T cell receptor beta chains follows, all from one sample in a study of patients and donors after allogeneic stem cell transplantation. TCRdb re-called the RT-PCR reads with MiXCR, one entry per CDR3 protein. The sample carries around 160,000 distinct CDR3 sequences, 25% to 35% recorded once. The sample taken for sequencing was blood, either unsorted or a sorted T cell fraction (not recorded which). The receptors shown here come from a human donor who was either an allogeneic HSCT recipient or a stem cell or donor lymphocyte infusion donor (not recorded which). It is not recorded whose cells these are; they may come from a transplant donor. The CDR3 runs from the conserved cysteine through the conserved F or W. The D gene is left open where the match is weak. Clone size is stated in some rows and not others, as once, few, many or a class when expanded.

v_call	clone_size	j_call	d_call	cdr3_aa	cdr3_nt
TRBV29-1	many	TRBJ1-2	-	CSVEDGTTNYGYTF	TGCAGCGTTGAAGACGGAACCACTAACTATGGCTACACCTTC
TRBV5-1	few	TRBJ1-1	-	CASSLAQGGTTEAFF	TGCGCCAGCAGCTTGGCCCAAGGGGGTACCACTGAAGCTTTCTTT
TRBV12-3/TRBV12-4	few	TRBJ2-2	TRBD2	CASSFPPGEGKSGGELFF	TGTGCCAGCAGTTTCCCTCCCGGGGAGGGCAAAAGCGGCGGGGAGCTGTTTTTT
TRBV6-6	-	TRBJ1-2	-	CASRGQGRDGYTF	TGTGCCAGCCGTGGGCAGGGAAGAGATGGCTACACCTTC
TRBV25-1	-	TRBJ1-4	-	CASSEQGRYEKLFF	TGTGCCAGCAGTGAACAGGGGCGGTATGAAAAACTGTTTTTT
TRBV20-1	few	TRBJ2-7	-	CSARWAGRYEQYF	TGCAGTGCTAGGTGGGCGGGAAGGTACGAGCAGTACTTC
TRBV5-6	-	TRBJ2-3	-	CASSLLAYTDTQYF	TGTGCCAGCAGCTTGTTAGCGTACACAGATACGCAGTATTTT
TRBV2	-	TRBJ1-5	TRBD1	CASRGDSFNQPQHF	TGTGCCAGCAGGGGGGACAGTTTCAATCAGCCCCAGCATTTT
TRBV10-3	-	TRBJ1-3	-	CAISESLGDLGNTIYF	TGTGCCATCAGTGAGTCCTTGGGGGATCTTGGAAACACCATATATTTT
TRBV2	few	TRBJ1-6	TRBD1	CASSAQGASPLHF	TGTGCCAGCAGTGCTCAGGGGGCTTCACCCCTCCACTTT
TRBV27	-	TRBJ2-7	-	CASSLAPEVGYEQYF	TGTGCCAGCAGTTTGGCCCCAGAGGTGGGGTACGAGCAGTACTTC
TRBV24-1	once	TRBJ2-3	TRBD2	CATRGAGGDTQYF	TGTGCCACCAGGGGAGCGGGAGGAGATACGCAGTATTTT
TRBV7-8	-	TRBJ2-3	TRBD2	CASSSLAGGSTDTQYF	TGTGCCAGCAGCTCCTTAGCGGGAGGTAGCACAGATACGCAGTATTTT
TRBV30	few	TRBJ2-3	-	CAYRLRTYTDTQYF	TGTGCCTACCGACTTCGGACGTACACAGATACGCAGTATTTT
TRBV4-2	few	TRBJ1-4	-	CASSLPGETGEEKLFF	TGTGCCAGCAGCCTGCCGGGGGAGACTGGGGAAGAAAAACTGTTTTTT
TRBV29-1	-	TRBJ2-3	TRBD2	CSVGPDPGLGPTDTQYF	TGCAGCGTTGGCCCTGACCCGGGACTAGGACCTACAGATACGCAGTATTTT
TRBV7-7	few	TRBJ2-3	-	CASQGLDTDTQYF	TGTGCTAGCCAGGGGTTAGACACAGATACGCAGTATTTT
TRBV5-1	few	TRBJ1-4	-	CASSLGQGEKLFF	TGCGCCAGCAGCTTGGGCCAGGGTGAAAAACTGTTTTTT
TRBV4-2	few	TRBJ2-5	TRBD1	CASSQGTGEAETQYF	TGTGCCAGCAGCCAAGGGACAGGGGAAGCTGAGACCCAGTACTTC
TRBV4-1	-	TRBJ2-4	-	CASSQAGPPGAKNIQYF	TGCGCCAGCAGCCAAGCCGGGCCCCCGGGAGCCAAAAACATTCAGTACTTC
TRBV9	many	TRBJ1-5	-	CASSVGADQPQHF	TGTGCCAGCAGCGTAGGGGCGGATCAGCCCCAGCATTTT
TRBV15	few	TRBJ1-5	-	CATSRAGPLSGNQPQHF	TGTGCCACCAGCAGAGCCGGGCCTCTGTCCGGCAATCAGCCCCAGCATTTT
TRBV12-5	-	TRBJ1-6	-	CARGFGSYNSPLHF	TGTGCTAGAGGTTTTGGCTCCTATAATTCACCCCTCCACTTT
TRBV5-1	-	TRBJ2-2	-	CASSLVLSARTGELFF	TGCGCCAGCAGCTTGGTCCTGTCAGCCCGGACCGGGGAGCTGTTTTTT
TRBV18	-	TRBJ1-2	-	CASSPADRGYTF	TGTGCCAGCTCACCCGCGGACCGAGGCTACACCTTC
TRBV20-1	-	TRBJ2-3	-	CSARDPTDTQYF	TGCAGTGCTAGAGATCCCACAGATACGCAGTATTTT
TRBV4-3	few	TRBJ2-7	-	CASSQDITAASYEQYF	TGCGCCAGCAGCCAAGATATAACAGCCGCCTCCTACGAGCAGTACTTC
TRBV29-1	-	TRBJ2-4	-	CSVEFGVHGNIQYF	TGCAGCGTTGAGTTTGGGGTCCACGGAAACATTCAGTACTTC
TRBV28	few	TRBJ1-5	-	CASTSWGNQPQHF	TGTGCCAGCACCTCGTGGGGTAATCAGCCCCAGCATTTT
TRBV5-1	few	TRBJ2-7	TRBD2	CASSLLASSSYEQYF	TGCGCCAGCAGCTTACTAGCGAGTAGCTCCTACGAGCAGTACTTC
TRBV6-5	-	TRBJ2-7	TRBD1	CASGQGTYEQYF	TGTGCCAGCGGACAGGGTACCTACGAGCAGTACTTC
TRBV12-3/TRBV12-4	few	TRBJ2-5	-	CASSPSGGPETQYF	TGTGCCAGCAGTCCCTCCGGGGGGCCAGAGACCCAGTACTTC
TRBV18	few	TRBJ2-7	TRBD1	CASSPTGNWEQYF	TGTGCCAGCTCACCGACAGGGAATTGGGAGCAGTACTTC
TRBV27	few	TRBJ1-2	-	CASSQIRDIIYGYTF	TGTGCCAGCAGCCAAATACGGGACATCATCTATGGCTACACCTTC
TRBV29-1	-	TRBJ1-5	-	CSVEEGGNQPQHF	TGCAGCGTTGAAGAGGGAGGGAATCAGCCCCAGCATTTT
TRBV5-1	-	TRBJ1-3	-	CASSLDSRNTIYF	TGCGCCAGCAGCTTGGACAGCCGAAACACCATATATTTT
TRBV3-1	-	TRBJ2-3	TRBD1	CASSLTGGGDTQYF	TGTGCCAGCAGCCTTACAGGGGGCGGAGATACGCAGTATTTT